The rows below give T cell receptor beta chains drawn from one sample of a study of cytomegalovirus exposure and HLA in healthy donors. TCRdb's table, derived via immunoSEQ multiplex PCR, lists solely in-frame clones and lacks some. The sample shows about 190,000 clones, 78% of them seen only once. Source material: PBMCs. Source of these receptors: a woman younger than 45 in good health and CMV-seropositive. The CDR3 runs from the conserved cysteine through the conserved F or W. A D gene is named only where the DNA matches it firmly. Only part of the rows carry a size: once, few, many, or a class if the clone is expanded.

>TRBV7-9|.|TRBJ2-7|.
CASSGGERGYIYEQYF
TGTGCCAGCAGCGGGGGCGAAAGGGGATATATCTACGAGCAGTACTTC
>TRBV6-5|.|TRBJ2-1|.
CASSPRGSYNEQFF
TGTGCCAGCAGCCCAAGGGGTTCCTACAATGAGCAGTTCTTC
>TRBV7-9|few|TRBJ2-3|TRBD2
CASKAGGRTDTQYF
TGTGCCAGCAAAGCGGGGGGCCGCACAGATACGCAGTATTTT
>TRBV28|.|TRBJ2-5|TRBD2
CASSLFRGREETQYF
TGTGCCAGCAGTTTATTCCGCGGGAGGGAGGAGACCCAGTACTTC
>TRBV7-9|.|TRBJ2-1|.
CASSRGATNEQFF
TGTGCCAGCAGCCGTGGGGCGACCAATGAGCAGTTCTTC
>TRBV9|few|TRBJ1-1|.
CASSVANTEAFF
TGTGCCAGCAGCGTAGCAAACACTGAAGCTTTCTTT
>TRBV28|few|TRBJ1-1|.
CASNQAVALMNTEAFF
TGTGCCAGCAACCAAGCCGTCGCTCTAATGAACACTGAAGCTTTCTTT
>TRBV5-6|once|TRBJ2-7|TRBD2
CASSSGLAGAVGYYEQYF
TGTGCCAGCAGCTCCGGACTAGCGGGAGCCGTTGGGTACTACGAGCAGTACTTC
>TRBV29-1|.|TRBJ2-3|.
CSLSGESRHTDTQYF
TGCAGCCTATCGGGGGAGAGTCGGCACACAGATACGCAGTATTTT
>TRBV7-9|.|TRBJ2-3|.
CASSSGPSGTDTQYF
TGTGCCAGCAGCTCGGGTCCGAGCGGCACAGATACGCAGTATTTT
>TRBV7-9|once|TRBJ1-1|.
CASSLVLNTEAFF
TGTGCCAGCAGCTTAGTATTGAACACTGAAGCTTTCTTT
>TRBV6-6|.|TRBJ1-2|.
CASRPGLTDHGYTF
TGTGCCAGCAGGCCAGGGTTGACAGATCATGGCTACACCTTC
>TRBV6-5|.|TRBJ2-3|TRBD2
CASSWGLAGDEFTQYF
TGTGCCAGCAGTTGGGGACTAGCGGGGGATGAGTTTACGCAGTATTTT
>TRBV28|few|TRBJ2-7|.
CASSLETASSYEQYF
TGTGCCAGCAGTTTAGAGACAGCCAGCTCCTACGAGCAGTACTTC
>TRBV19|.|TRBJ1-1|TRBD1
CASSIDLFTGVEAFF
TGTGCCAGTAGTATAGATCTATTCACAGGGGTTGAAGCTTTCTTT
>TRBV25-1|.|TRBJ1-1|TRBD1
CASRETGLNTEAFF
TGTGCCAGCAGGGAGACAGGGTTGAACACTGAAGCTTTCTTT
>TRBV13|.|TRBJ2-7|TRBD2
CASSPQPSTSGRYNEQYF
TGTGCCAGCAGCCCTCAACCCTCGACTAGCGGGAGATATAACGAGCAGTACTTC
>TRBV27|.|TRBJ2-1|.
CASQGPYNEQFF
TGTGCCAGCCAGGGGCCCTACAATGAGCAGTTCTTC
>TRBV7-9|.|TRBJ1-2|.
CASSLAAAGANLNYGYTF
TGTGCCAGCAGCTTAGCCGCCGCAGGGGCCAACCTTAACTATGGCTACACCTTC
>TRBV7-9|.|TRBJ1-2|.
CASSLEFAGNFGNGYTF
TGTGCCAGCAGCTTAGAGTTTGCAGGGAATTTTGGTAATGGCTACACCTTC
>TRBV7-9|.|TRBJ1-4|.
CASSFAGAFNEKLFF
TGTGCCAGCAGCTTTGCGGGGGCGTTTAATGAAAAACTGTTTTTT
>TRBV7-3|.|TRBJ1-5|.
CASSLTGSGNQPQHF
TGTGCCAGCAGCTTAACCGGCTCAGGGAATCAGCCCCAGCATTTT
>TRBV7-2|.|TRBJ1-4|TRBD1
CASSPRQGNVVGKLFF
TGTGCCAGCAGCCCCCGACAGGGAAATGTCGTAGGGAAACTGTTTTTT
>TRBV29-1|.|TRBJ1-1|.
CSVPSGRANTEAFF
TGCAGCGTCCCTTCCGGGAGGGCGAACACTGAAGCTTTCTTT
>TRBV11-2|.|TRBJ1-2|TRBD1
CASSTRDSLYGYTF
TGTGCCAGCAGCACCCGGGACAGCCTCTATGGCTACACCTTC
>TRBV6-1|.|TRBJ1-5|.
CASSENSPNQPQHF
TGTGCCAGCAGTGAAAACAGCCCCAATCAGCCCCAGCATTTT
>TRBV7-9|.|TRBJ2-3|TRBD2
CASSLAGTSGSKSADTQYF
TGTGCCAGCAGCTTAGCGGGGACTAGCGGGAGTAAGAGCGCAGATACGCAGTATTTT
>TRBV19|.|TRBJ1-5|TRBD1
CASRVVLQGGQPQHF
TGTGCCAGTAGGGTCGTCTTACAGGGGGGTCAGCCCCAGCATTTT
>TRBV6-4|few|TRBJ2-1|.
CASSDSWGPYNEQFF
TGTGCCAGCAGTGACTCTTGGGGGCCTTACAATGAGCAGTTCTTC
>TRBV6-4|medium-sized|TRBJ1-2|TRBD1
CASSPAGDSEPYGYTF
TGTGCCAGCAGTCCGGCCGGGGACAGCGAGCCCTATGGCTACACCTTC
>TRBV5-1|.|TRBJ1-3|.
CASEPGGPGNTIYF
TGCGCCAGCGAACCCGGGGGGCCCGGAAACACCATATATTTT
>TRBV5-1|.|TRBJ2-1|.
CASSLRGQGYNEQFF
TGCGCCAGCAGCTTGCGTGGTCAGGGCTACAATGAGCAGTTCTTC
>TRBV27|.|TRBJ2-2|TRBD2
CASSSGSFGELFF
TGTGCCAGCTCTAGCGGGAGTTTCGGGGAGCTGTTTTTT
>TRBV28|.|TRBJ1-5|.
CASSQNLQPQHF
TGTGCCAGCAGCCAAAACTTGCAGCCCCAGCATTTT
>TRBV18|.|TRBJ1-2|TRBD1
CASSPGQGRNYGYTF
TGTGCCAGCTCACCCGGACAGGGGAGGAACTATGGCTACACCTTC
>TRBV9|.|TRBJ2-2|TRBD2
CASSVSGGFTGELFF
TGTGCCAGCAGCGTTAGCGGGGGGTTTACCGGGGAGCTGTTTTTT
>TRBV10-1|.|TRBJ2-7|.
CASSDAGEQYF
TGCGCCAGCTCCGACGCGGGCGAGCAGTACTTC
>TRBV30|.|TRBJ2-1|TRBD1
CAWSVQGVNEQFF
TGTGCCTGGAGTGTACAGGGGGTCAATGAGCAGTTCTTC
>TRBV27|few|TRBJ1-4|TRBD1
CASSLSMGTEDEKLFF
TGTGCCAGCAGTTTATCGATGGGGACAGAAGATGAAAAACTGTTTTTT
>TRBV27|.|TRBJ2-7|TRBD2
CASSTRLAGAVEQYF
TGTGCCAGCTCAACACGACTAGCGGGGGCGGTCGAGCAGTACTTC
>TRBV11-2|.|TRBJ2-7|.
CASSFTRDYEQYF
TGTGCCAGCAGCTTTACGAGGGATTACGAGCAGTACTTC
>TRBV4-3|once|TRBJ1-1|TRBD1
CASSPGTGLMTEAFF
TGCGCCAGCAGCCCCGGGACAGGCCTTATGACTGAAGCTTTCTTT
>TRBV27|.|TRBJ1-1|TRBD1
CASSLGDRVDTEAFF
TGTGCCAGCAGTTTGGGGGACAGGGTAGACACTGAAGCTTTCTTT
>TRBV7-9|.|TRBJ2-1|TRBD2
CASSSWTSGRDEQFF
TGTGCCAGCAGCTCCTGGACTAGCGGGAGAGATGAGCAGTTCTTC
>TRBV5-4|once|TRBJ2-2|TRBD2
CASSQNPGLARAGELFF
TGTGCCAGCAGTCAAAACCCCGGACTAGCGCGGGCCGGGGAGCTGTTTTTT
>TRBV5-8|.|TRBJ2-6|.
CASSSGSGANVLTF
TGTGCCAGCAGCTCAGGGTCTGGGGCCAACGTCCTGACTTTC
>TRBV6-5|.|TRBJ2-7|.
CATLGSRGYEQYF
TGTGCCACCCTAGGGTCTAGGGGCTACGAGCAGTACTTC
>TRBV6-5|once|TRBJ2-7|.
CASSPNRHEQYF
TGTGCCAGCAGCCCCAACAGGCACGAGCAGTACTTC
>TRBV7-2|.|TRBJ2-3|TRBD2
CASSPTGTSGDTQYF
TGTGCCAGCAGCCCAACCGGGACTAGCGGTGATACGCAGTATTTT
>TRBV5-1|.|TRBJ1-1|.
CASSFRTGRDTEAFF
TGCGCCAGCAGCTTCCGGACGGGAAGAGACACTGAAGCTTTCTTT
>TRBV5-1|.|TRBJ2-3|TRBD2
CASSSGLAGGSASTDTQYF
TGCGCCAGCAGCTCCGGACTAGCGGGGGGGAGTGCTAGCACAGATACGCAGTATTTT
>TRBV7-8|.|TRBJ1-1|.
CASSQTRGWNTEAFF
TGTGCCAGCAGCCAAACCAGGGGTTGGAACACTGAAGCTTTCTTT
>TRBV15|few|TRBJ1-3|.
CATSRGWTAPGGLSGNTIYF
TGTGCCACCAGCAGAGGCTGGACAGCCCCGGGTGGGCTCTCTGGAAACACCATATATTTT
>TRBV10-3|.|TRBJ2-7|TRBD1
CAISESGTEKEYEQYF
TGTGCCATCAGTGAGTCAGGGACAGAGAAAGAATACGAGCAGTACTTC
>TRBV2|.|TRBJ1-4|.
CASSPRQLFEKLFF
TGTGCCAGCAGCCCAAGACAGTTGTTTGAAAAACTGTTTTTT